The sequence of this T cell receptor (beta chain) was determined in a study of CD8+ T cells in alopecia areata. Those with alopecia areata gave lesional scalp punch biopsies and peripheral blood. Investigators sorted PBMCs to obtain both CD4+ and CD8+ T cells. Regarding the study as a whole: Patients displayed less clarity in TCR sharing than mice, a finding possibly related to HLA. Especially in alopecia totalis/universalis, lesional scalp showed greater clonality than normal scalp did.

This clone was counted a few times. No antigen is known for it. This CDR3 is also generated by other DNA sequences in the sample. Germline lookup yields CDR1 MNHEY and CDR2 SMNVEV (reference sequence). V was trimmed by 3 bases and J by 6 bases, leaving 3 bases between them. This CDR3 is 12 amino acids long. Investigators isolated RNA and reverse transcribed it into cDNA to act as the sequencing template. Method: immunoSEQ multiplex PCR; TCRdb's copy keeps in-frame clones and lacks some. Among fewer than 200,000 clones listed, approximately 56% were seen once. This specimen was CD4+ T cells sorted from blood, taken at week 0. The chain combines TRBV27 with TRBJ1-6, with D unresolved. This receptor was identified in a human donor with alopecia areata. The CDR3 sequence is CASSFSNSPLHF. The DNA of the CDR3 is TGTGCCAGCAGTTTCAGTAATTCACCCCTCCACTTT.